These 27 T cell receptor beta chains originate from one sample sequenced in a study of T cells in Graves' hyperthyroidism and ophthalmopathy. The CDR3 regions of TCR beta were amplified from RNA transcripts. Using the HTBI primer set, a first-round RT-PCR was run on the TCR CDR3. A single record per CDR3 protein comes from TCRdb applying MiXCR to the multiplex PCR reads. The repertoire holds nearly 750,000 distinct CDR3 sequences, roughly a third seen once, with around 32% in the top ten. What was sequenced was blood. All receptors derive from a middle-aged woman with Graves' hyperthyroidism.

V gene TRBV7-2 combines with J gene TRBJ1-6; perhaps TRBD1 as D (6 bases). Germline CDR1 and CDR2: SGHTA and FQGNSA. V gave up 6 bases and J gave up 9 bases, with 15 bases separating them. This CDR3 comprises 14 residues. In DNA form, the CDR3 reads TGTGCCAGCAGGGCCACAGGGTCGGGTTCACCCCTCCACTTT. As protein: CASRATGSGSPLHF. The full variable domain, completed using reference TRBV7-2 and TRBJ1-6, is GAGVSQSPSNKVTEKGKDVELRCDPISGHTALYWYRQSLGQGLEFLIYFQGNSAPDKSGLPSDRFSAERTGGSVSTLTIQRTQQEDSAVYLCASRATGSGSPLHFGNGTRLTVT.

The sample holds one count of this clonotype. Possible read error: a much larger clone is one base away. V is TRBV7-2 and J is TRBJ2-7; D gene unclear. The germline CDR1 and CDR2 sequences are SGHTA and FQGNSA. The CDR3 is 14 amino acids. The CDR3, as DNA: TGTGCCAGCAGCTTCACTCCCGGAAGGTCCGAGCGGTACTTC. Its translation: CASSFTPGRSERYF.

This clonotype was recorded at least ten times. The genes are TRBV9 and TRBJ1-6, with a weak D call TRBD1 (5 bases). This CDR3 has 14 amino acids. Germline CDR1 reads SGDLS; CDR2 reads YYNGEE. Deletions cut 9 bases from V and 5 bases from J, with 15 bases between. The CDR3 nucleotides are TGTGCCACCGCCGGGGGACCCAATAATTCACCCCTCCACTTT. Translating gives CATAGGPNNSPLHF. Complete variable domain (other parts from reference TRBV9 and TRBJ1-6): DSGVTQTPKHLITATGQRVTLRCSPRSGDLSVYWYQQSLDQGLQFLIQYYNGEERAKGNILERFSAQQFPDLHSELNLSSLELGDSALYFCATAGGPNNSPLHFGNGTRLTVT.

This clonotype was seen ten or more times. The rearrangement uses TRBV20-1 and TRBJ2-7; tentative D call: TRBD2 (6 bases). The CDR3 runs to 14 residues. Trimming left V 3 bases short and J 3 bases short, with 15 bases between. CDR1 is DFQATT and CDR2 is SNEGSKA in the germline V gene (reference sequence). CDR3 bases: TGCAGTGCTAGTGTAGCGGCCGGAAACTACGAGCAGTACTTC. Its translation: CSASVAAGNYEQYF.

This clonotype showed up many times. This chain uses TRBV10-3 with TRBJ2-6; TRBD1 matches at 8 bases. Germline V gene lookup returns CDR1 ENHRY and CDR2 SYGVKD. The CDR3 totals 17 residues. The J segment lost 2 bases and the V segment lost 3 bases, leaving 6 bases of the junction unmatched. The CDR3 sequence: CAISEGQGLAGANVLTF. DNA for the CDR3: TGTGCCATCAGTGAAGGACAGGGTTTGGCTGGGGCCAACGTCCTGACTTTC.

The rearrangement joins TRBV12-3 or TRBV12-4 to TRBJ1-1; D is possibly TRBD1 (5 bases). Trimming left V 2 bases short and J 2 bases short, with 12 bases between. There are 15 residues in the CDR3. CDR3 bases: TGTGCCAGCAGTTTACAGGGCACAGCAAACACTGAAGCTTTCTTT. Protein sequence: CASSLQGTANTEAFF.

This clonotype has a count of ten or more. The J gene is TRBJ1-1, the V gene TRBV10-3, with 7 bases identical to TRBD1. Germline-derived CDR1 and CDR2 are ENHRY and SYGVKD. Germline trimming cut 3 bases from V and 6 bases from J; bases unmatched to any gene: 4. The length of the CDR3 is 13 residues. CDR3 DNA: TGTGCCATCAGTGACCCAGGGGGGTCTGAAGCTTTCTTT. It specifies CAISDPGGSEAFF.

This clonotype has at least ten counts. The chain is built from TRBV29-1 and TRBJ1-1; D is undetermined. V lost 4 bases to trimming and J lost 1 base, with 7 bases between them. The CDR3 contains 12 residues. Germline CDR1 reads SQVTM; CDR2 reads ANQGSEA. The CDR3 DNA reads as TGCAGCGTTGGTTCCCGGAACACTGAAGCTTTCTTT. This sequence encodes CSVGSRNTEAFF.

This clonotype was recorded a few times. The chain carries TRBV6-2 or TRBV6-3 and TRBJ1-1; D unresolved. This CDR3 region has 11 residues. The germline gives CDR1 MNHEY, CDR2 SVGEGT. Trimming removed 5 bases at V and 9 bases at J, with 10 bases between. The DNA for the CDR3 is TGTGCCAGCAGTGGACCCCGACAAGCTTTCTTT. Its protein product is CASSGPRQAFF.

This clonotype has just one count. The chain recombines TRBV30 with TRBJ1-6; 10 bases match TRBD1. J gave up 9 bases and V 4 bases, and 6 bases lay outside the gene matches. This CDR3 comprises 14 residues. Per germline, CDR1 GTSNPN and CDR2 SVGIG (reference sequence). The CDR3 loop reads CAWKTGGSSSPLHF. CDR3 DNA sequence: TGTGCCTGGAAGACAGGGGGCAGCAGTTCACCCCTCCACTTT.

This clonotype was seen at least ten times. The chain uses TRBV12-3 or TRBV12-4 and TRBJ2-6; no reliable D call. The CDR3 has 12 residues. V lost 8 bases and J 6 bases, leaving 8 bases between the germline ends. The CDR3 coding sequence is TGTGCCAGCTCCAGACCGGCCAACGTCCTGACTTTC. This sequence encodes CASSRPANVLTF.

This clonotype was seen at least ten times. The chain employs TRBV12-3 or TRBV12-4 and TRBJ2-7, with TRBD2 matching 11 bases. CDR3 size: 16 residues. V was clipped by 5 bases and J by 2 bases; unmatched bases: 8. CDR3 DNA sequence: TGTGCCAGCAGTACGGGACTAGCGGATCCAACCTACGAGCAGTACTTC. This codes for CASSTGLADPTYEQYF.

The rearrangement links TRBV29-1 to TRBJ2-5; either TRBD1 or TRBD2 may supply D (5 bases each). The CDR3 contains 11 residues. Germline CDR1 is SQVTM and CDR2 is ANQGSEA. V shed 8 bases and J shed 9 bases, with 16 bases lying between them. This chain's CDR3 is CSLASPGPQYF. For the CDR3, the DNA is TGCAGCTTAGCCTCCCCGGGGCCCCAGTACTTC.

This clonotype was observed a few times. The chain joins TRBV7-9 to TRBJ1-3; D might be TRBD1 (6 bases). V was cut by 3 bases and J by 1 base, with 10 bases left in between. This CDR3 contains 15 residues. The germline V gene encodes CDR1 SEHNR and CDR2 FQNEAQ (reference sequence). CDR3 bases: TGTGCCAGCAGCTTTGGGGGCGAATCTGGAAACACCATATATTTT. It yields the protein CASSFGGESGNTIYF.

The genes are TRBV29-1 and TRBJ1-2, with 9 bases fitting TRBD1. Trimming cost V 5 bases and J 8 bases; bases outside gene matches: 12. The germline V gene has CDR1 SQVTM and CDR2 ANQGSEA. The CDR3 spans 14 residues. The CDR3, as DNA: TGCAGCGTTTACAAGGGGACAGGGTTGGAGGGCTACACCTTC. It specifies CSVYKGTGLEGYTF.

This clonotype was found many times. Written as DNA, the CDR3 is TGTGCCAGCAGCTTGGACAGTTTCTATGGCTACACCTTC. Encoded protein: CASSLDSFYGYTF. V is TRBV7-9 and J is TRBJ1-2, with D tentatively TRBD1 (6 bases). The CDR3 contains 13 residues. Trimming left V 3 bases short and J 4 bases short, with 9 bases between. Germline values: CDR1 SEHNR, CDR2 FQNEAQ (reference sequence).

The CDR3 region is CASSWDSILSGELFF. Here the CDR3 DNA reads TGTGCCAGCAGCTGGGACAGCATACTATCCGGGGAGCTGTTTTTT. V usage is TRBV7-9 and J usage is TRBJ2-2; 7 bases line up with TRBD1. Losses at the gene ends were 4 bases for V and 6 bases for J; bases not matched to a gene: 8. Germline assignment: CDR1 SEHNR and CDR2 FQNEAQ (reference sequence). This CDR3 is 15 amino acids long.

The chain joins TRBV20-1 to TRBJ2-5; TRBD1 aligns across 9 bases. CDR3 length: 14 residues. Per the germline V gene, CDR1 is DFQATT and CDR2 is SNEGSKA (reference sequence). With V trimmed by 3 bases and J by 9 bases, 11 bases remained unmatched. DNA of the CDR3: TGCAGTGCTAGGGGGACAGGGCGGGATCAGCCCCAGTACTTC. This sequence encodes CSARGTGRDQPQYF.

The V call is TRBV2, the J call TRBJ1-1, with no clear D. There are 14 residues in the CDR3. The germline V gene has CDR1 SNHLY and CDR2 FYNNEI. Trimming cost V 8 bases and J 4 bases, with 17 bases left between them. CDR3 coding DNA: TGTGCCAGCTCACCCCCTTTGGAGAGCACTGAAGCTTTCTTT. The encoded protein is CASSPPLESTEAFF.

For this clonotype: The CDR3 ends on some other residue instead of the conserved phenylalanine or tryptophan, so this is likely a read error. The V and J genes are TRBV20-1 and TRBJ2-5; 13 positions agree with TRBD2. J lost 3 bases, V lost 6 bases, and 7 bases had no gene match. Looked up from germline, CDR1 is DFQATT and CDR2 is SNEGSKA (reference sequence). The CDR3 spans 15 residues. CDR3 coding DNA: TGCAGTGCAGAGCTGGGACTAGCGGGGAAAGAGACCCAGTACCTC. Translation: CSAELGLAGKETQYL.

Only a few counts were recorded for this clonotype. The rearrangement uses TRBV29-1 and TRBJ1-1, with 7 bases aligning to TRBD1. V lost 6 bases, J lost 5 bases, and 9 bases stayed unmatched. The CDR3 sequence is 13 residues long. Germline CDR1 is SQVTM and CDR2 is ANQGSEA. The CDR3 region has the DNA TGCAGCGTCACCCGACAGGGTAAGACTGAAGCTTTCTTT. Translation: CSVTRQGKTEAFF.

This clonotype was picked up a small number of times. Just one base apart from a much larger clone, this may be a read error. The rearrangement joins TRBV29-1 to TRBJ1-5; unclear D gene. The CDR3 consists of 13 residues. V lost 3 bases to trimming and J lost 5 bases, with 11 bases between them. CDR1 is SQVTM and CDR2 is ANQGSEA in the germline V gene. The DNA of the CDR3 is TGCAGCGTTGAGCAGGAGGCAGATCAGCCCCAGCATTTT. Amino acid sequence: CSVEQEADQPQHF. Using reference TRBV29-1 and TRBJ1-5 for the parts outside the CDR3, the full variable domain is SAVISQKPSRDICQRGTSLTIQCQVDSQVTMMFWYRQQPGQSLTLIATANQGSEATYESGFVIDKFPISRPNLTFSTLTVSNMSPEDSSIYLCSVEQEADQPQHFGDGTRLSIL.

This clonotype was seen at least ten times. The rearrangement joins TRBV6-5 to TRBJ1-2, with D perhaps matching TRBD1 (6 bases). The germline gives CDR1 MNHEY, CDR2 SVGAGI. Trimming took off 2 bases at V and 6 bases at J, with 10 bases between the two ends. The CDR3 loop spans 13 amino acids. CDR3 DNA: TGTGCCAGCAGTTACCCACAGGGCCATGGCTACACCTTC. This encodes CASSYPQGHGYTF.

Comment on this clonotype: One junction end disagrees with the germline gene, perhaps due to a read error. CDR3 amino acids: CASAGQGAHGNTF. The CDR3 region has the DNA TGTGCCAGCGCGGGACAGGGGGCCCATGGCAACACCTTC. The V call is TRBV6-1, the J call TRBJ1-2; 12 nucleotides agree with TRBD1. This CDR3 contains 13 residues. Germline assignment: CDR1 MNHNS and CDR2 SASEGT.

This clonotype was found a few times. The chain carries TRBV4-3 and TRBJ2-7; the match to TRBD2 covers 14 bases. Germline-derived CDR1 and CDR2 are LGHNA and YSLEER. The J segment lost 5 bases and the V segment lost 4 bases, leaving 7 bases of the junction unmatched. This CDR3 is built from 16 residues. The CDR3 DNA is TGCGCCAGCAGCCGGGGCGGGACTAGCGGGAGTCACGAGCAGTACTTC. The encoded protein is CASSRGGTSGSHEQYF.

This clonotype was counted between two and nine times. The V gene is TRBV11-2, the J gene TRBJ2-5, with D unclear. This CDR3 is built from 16 residues. Germline V gene lookup returns CDR1 SGHAT and CDR2 FQNNGV. Trimming shortened V by 4 bases and J by 4 bases, and 19 bases separated the two germline ends. The chain's CDR3 is CASSSPGRTVAETQYF. Here the CDR3 DNA reads TGTGCCAGCAGCTCCCCTGGAAGGACCGTTGCAGAGACCCAGTACTTC.

Details on this clonotype: A much bigger clone sits one base away, suggesting this may be a read error. This chain joins TRBV7-2 and TRBJ2-5; no definite D call. CDR1 and CDR2 from the germline V gene are SGHTA and FQGNSA. This CDR3 is built from 13 residues. This chain's CDR3 is CDSSQPGEETQYF. The CDR3 nucleotides are TGTGACAGCAGCCAGCCCGGTGAAGAGACCCAGTACTTC.